What follows are 26 T cell receptor beta chains derived from one specimen sequenced in a study of cytomegalovirus exposure and HLA in healthy donors. PCR involved 60 Vbeta and 13 Jbeta primers. Profiling relied on immunoSEQ multiplex PCR, and the TCRdb table lists in-frame clones only, not all of them. The table includes about 120,000 clones, 82% detected once. The specimen sequenced was PBMCs. The source of these receptors is a woman aged 18 to 35 in good health and CMV-seronegative.

The chain couples TRBV7-8 to TRBJ2-7; the match to TRBD2 covers 12 bases. The germline CDR1 and CDR2 sequences are SGHVS and FQNEAQ. This CDR3 contains 17 residues. The V segment lost 5 bases and the J segment 1 base; nucleotides outside the gene matches: 9. CDR3 sequence reads: CASSLRTSGKTSYEQYF. DNA for the CDR3: TGTGCCAGCAGCCTTCGGACTAGCGGGAAAACTTCCTACGAGCAGTACTTC.

This clone has only a few counts. The chain carries TRBV4-3 and TRBJ1-4; D is possibly TRBD1 (5 bases). Deletions cut 1 base from V and 8 bases from J, with 14 bases between. The CDR3 length is 15 residues. The germline V gene has CDR1 LGHNA and CDR2 YSLEER. The CDR3 coding sequence is TGCGCCAGCAGCCAAGGGGGCTACGGAGAGGAAAAACTGTTTTTT. Translating it yields CASSQGGYGEEKLFF.

The chain employs TRBV5-6 and TRBJ1-6; D unresolved. In germline, CDR1 is SGHDT, CDR2 YYEEEE. Trimming removed 3 bases from V and 0 bases from J, with 10 bases in between. This CDR3 is 16 amino acids long. CDR3 sequence: CASSSGSSSYNSPLHF. DNA of the CDR3: TGTGCCAGCAGCTCCGGGAGTAGCTCCTATAATTCACCCCTCCACTTT. Supplemented by reference TRBV5-6 and TRBJ1-6, the full variable domain reads DAGVTQSPTHLIKTRGQQVTLRCSPKSGHDTVSWYQQALGQGPQFIFQYYEEEERQRGNFPDRFSGHQFPNYSSELNVNALLLGDSALYLCASSSGSSSYNSPLHFGNGTRLTVT.

Comments on this clone: The same CDR3 is also encoded by other DNA sequences in this sample. The chain has TRBV18 and TRBJ1-4, with 7 positions matching TRBD1. Losses at the gene ends were 4 bases for V and 8 bases for J; bases not matched to a gene: 10. The V gene's germline CDR1 is KGHSH and CDR2 LQKENI. This CDR3 contains 15 residues. The CDR3 bases are TGTGCCAGCTCACTCTGGACAGGAAGTAACGAAAAACTGTTTTTT. This gives the protein CASSLWTGSNEKLFF. Variable domain in full (rest from reference TRBV18 and TRBJ1-4): NAGVMQNPRHLVRRRGQEARLRCSPMKGHSHVYWYRQLPEEGLKFMVYLQKENIIDESGMPKERFSAEFPKEGPSILRIQQVVRGDSAAYFCASSLWTGSNEKLFFGSGTQLSVL.

This chain uses TRBV15 with TRBJ2-7, with 7 nucleotides matching TRBD2. J lost 5 bases, V lost 3 bases, and 1 base had no gene match. The CDR3 has 12 residues. In germline, CDR1 is LNHNV, CDR2 YYDKDF (reference sequence). The CDR3 coding sequence is TGTGCCACCAGCAGGGGAGGGAACGAGCAGTACTTC. It yields the protein CATSRGGNEQYF.

This chain joins TRBV10-3 and TRBJ1-3; a weak D match, TRBD1 (6 bases). V gave up 7 bases and J gave up 1 base, with 20 bases separating them. CDR1 and CDR2 from the germline V gene are ENHRY and SYGVKD. The CDR3 consists of 17 residues. This chain's CDR3 is CAIKSGALKSSGNTIYF. DNA of the CDR3: TGTGCCATCAAGTCAGGGGCTCTTAAAAGTTCTGGAAACACCATATATTTT.

This chain connects TRBV6-1 to TRBJ2-1; D may be TRBD2 (5 bases). The CDR3 is 15 residues long. V lost 2 bases to trimming and J lost 1 base, with 9 bases between them. From germline, CDR1 is MNHNS and CDR2 SASEGT. The CDR3 bases are TGTGCCAGCAGTGAATTCCGCGGGTCCTACAATGAGCAGTTCTTC. Protein product: CASSEFRGSYNEQFF.

The V call is TRBV5-1, the J call TRBJ1-3; D remains unclear. With 0 bases removed from V and 3 bases from J, the gap between germline ends came to 10 bases. The CDR3 runs 15 residues. The germline gives CDR1 SGHRS, CDR2 YFSETQ. The CDR3: CASSLDPWSGNTIYF. CDR3 coding DNA: TGCGCCAGCAGCTTGGACCCCTGGAGTGGAAACACCATATATTTT.

This clone was seen more than once but under ten times. The rearrangement links TRBV7-9 to TRBJ1-1; no firm D call. The CDR3 is made up of 15 amino acids. Trimming cost V 1 base and J 7 bases, with 16 bases left between them. From germline, CDR1 is SEHNR and CDR2 FQNEAQ (reference sequence). CDR3 DNA sequence: TGTGCCAGCAGCTTAGTTACGTCGGGAGCCGATGAAGCTTTCTTT. As protein: CASSLVTSGADEAFF.

CDR3: CASSESGYGYTF. The CDR3 DNA is TGTGCCAGCAGTGAATCCGGGTACGGCTACACCTTC. The J gene is TRBJ1-2, the V gene TRBV6-1; D gene uncertain. Looked up from germline, CDR1 is MNHNS and CDR2 is SASEGT. Trimming removed 2 bases at V and 8 bases at J, with 9 bases between. The length of the CDR3 is 12 residues.

The chain employs TRBV30 and TRBJ1-5; D unclear. CDR1 GTSNPN and CDR2 SVGIG come from the germline V gene (reference sequence). V gave up 0 bases and J gave up 7 bases, with 10 bases separating them. There are 13 residues in the CDR3. The CDR3 region is CAWSVSGSQPQHF. For the CDR3, the DNA is TGTGCCTGGAGTGTGTCGGGGTCACAGCCCCAGCATTTT.

This clone was seen only once. V gene TRBV27 combines with J gene TRBJ2-2, with D unclear. Germline-derived CDR1 and CDR2 are MNHEY and SMNVEV (reference sequence). Trimming cost V 0 bases and J 3 bases, with 2 bases left between them. This CDR3 region has 13 residues. The CDR3 nucleotides are TGTGCCAGCAGTTTATCCGACACCGGGGAGCTGTTTTTT. Translating gives CASSLSDTGELFF.

Here the CDR3 DNA reads TGTGCCAGCAAGGTTCAGGGGAACACTGAAGCTTTCTTT. Its translation: CASKVQGNTEAFF. The rearrangement uses TRBV6-5 and TRBJ1-1, with D possibly TRBD1 on 5 matching bases. The CDR3 sequence is 13 residues long. Germline V CDR1 and CDR2: MNHEY, SVGAGI. V lost 7 bases to trimming and J lost 1 base, with 10 bases between them.

The rearrangement joins TRBV5-1 to TRBJ2-1, with TRBD2 identical over 9 bases. CDR1 is SGHRS, CDR2 YFSETQ, per germline. This CDR3 is built from 16 residues. Trimming cost V 0 bases and J 4 bases; bases outside gene matches: 5. The CDR3 here is CASSLVAGAQYNEQFF. As DNA, the CDR3 is TGCGCCAGCAGCTTGGTAGCGGGAGCCCAGTACAATGAGCAGTTCTTC. The whole variable domain, filled in from reference TRBV5-1 and TRBJ2-1, reads KAGVTQTPRYLIKTRGQQVTLSCSPISGHRSVSWYQQTPGQGLQFLFEYFSETQRNKGNFPGRFSGRQFSNSRSEMNVSTLELGDSALYLCASSLVAGAQYNEQFFGPGTRLTVL.

The chain combines TRBV12-5 with TRBJ1-3; D gene unclear. The V and J ends lost 0 bases and 2 bases respectively, with 11 bases between them. The CDR3 has 16 amino acids. Germline CDR1 reads LGHNT; CDR2 reads FRNRAP. The CDR3 region has the DNA TGTGCTAGTGGTTTGGTACCCCGGGAACCTGGAAACACCATATATTTT. The encoded protein is CASGLVPREPGNTIYF.

This clone was detected only once. The rearrangement uses TRBV11-3 and TRBJ2-1, with D possibly matching TRBD2 (7 bases). CDR1 is SGHNT, CDR2 YENEEA, per germline. The V end lost 3 bases, the J end lost 3 bases, and 12 bases lay between the germline ends. The length of the CDR3 is 15 residues. CDR3 nucleotides: TGTGCCAGCAGCTTGGGGGGCGGGGGCTACAATGAGCAGTTCTTC. Its protein product is CASSLGGGGYNEQFF. Using reference TRBV11-3 and TRBJ2-1 for the parts outside the CDR3, the full variable domain is EAGVVQSPRYKIIEKKQPVAFWCNPISGHNTLYWYLQNLGQGPELLIRYENEEAVDDSQLPKDRFSAERLKGVDSTLKIQPAELGDSAVYLCASSLGGGGYNEQFFGPGTRLTVL.

The chain joins TRBV7-7 to TRBJ2-5; 8 nucleotides line up with TRBD1. The CDR3 spans 17 residues. Germline V lookup: CDR1 SSHAT, CDR2 FNYEAQ (reference sequence). V trimming: 5 bases; J trimming: 1 base; junction bases outside the gene matches: 12. CDR3 protein: CASSQTGAGAAQETQYF. The CDR3 coding sequence is TGTGCCAGCAGCCAGACAGGGGCAGGGGCTGCCCAAGAGACCCAGTACTTC.

The chain recombines TRBV5-1 with TRBJ1-2, with D maybe TRBD1 (5 bases). Deletions cut 4 bases from V and 4 bases from J, with 17 bases between. Germline V gene data show CDR1 as SGHRS and CDR2 as YFSETQ. The CDR3 covers 15 residues. CDR3 loop: CASSTTRDWFYGYTF. For the CDR3, the DNA is TGCGCCAGCAGCACCACCCGGGACTGGTTCTATGGCTACACCTTC.

This CDR3 is CASSVGRGIRTEAFF. CDR3 DNA: TGTGCCAGCAGCGTCGGCAGGGGTATACGAACTGAAGCTTTCTTT. The chain has TRBV9 and TRBJ1-1, with D possibly matching TRBD1 (6 bases). The V and J ends lost 2 bases and 5 bases respectively, with 16 bases between them. Germline V gene sequence: CDR1 SGDLS, CDR2 YYNGEE. The CDR3 sequence is 15 residues long. Filled out from reference TRBV9 and TRBJ1-1, the complete variable domain reads DSGVTQTPKHLITATGQRVTLRCSPRSGDLSVYWYQQSLDQGLQFLIQYYNGEERAKGNILERFSAQQFPDLHSELNLSSLELGDSALYFCASSVGRGIRTEAFFGQGTRLTVV.

The gene calls are TRBV5-1 and TRBJ2-1; 8 positions match TRBD1. Germline CDR1 is SGHRS and CDR2 is YFSETQ. J gave up 8 bases and V 4 bases, and 11 bases lay outside the gene matches. The CDR3 is 15 residues long. In DNA, the CDR3 is TGCGCCAGCAGCCCAGGGACAGGCCGTGGGCATGAGCAGTTCTTC. It translates to CASSPGTGRGHEQFF. Complete variable domain (other parts from reference TRBV5-1 and TRBJ2-1): KAGVTQTPRYLIKTRGQQVTLSCSPISGHRSVSWYQQTPGQGLQFLFEYFSETQRNKGNFPGRFSGRQFSNSRSEMNVSTLELGDSALYLCASSPGTGRGHEQFFGPGTRLTVL.

This chain joins TRBV5-1 and TRBJ2-7; 7 positions match TRBD1. Trimming removed 1 base from V and 5 bases from J; junction bases left unmatched: 15. CDR3 length equals 17 residues. In germline, CDR1 is SGHRS, CDR2 YFSETQ. CDR3 nucleotide sequence: TGCGCCAGCAGCTTGTGGGTCGACAGGGTCGGTATCGACGAGCAGTACTTC. This encodes CASSLWVDRVGIDEQYF. Using reference TRBV5-1 and TRBJ2-7 for the parts outside the CDR3, the full variable domain is KAGVTQTPRYLIKTRGQQVTLSCSPISGHRSVSWYQQTPGQGLQFLFEYFSETQRNKGNFPGRFSGRQFSNSRSEMNVSTLELGDSALYLCASSLWVDRVGIDEQYFGPGTRLTVT.

The rearrangement uses TRBV7-2 and TRBJ1-1, with a weak D call TRBD1 (5 bases). The germline CDR1 and CDR2 sequences are SGHTA and FQGNSA. Deletions cut 4 bases from V and 1 base from J, with 13 bases between. This CDR3 comprises 15 residues. In DNA, the CDR3 is TGTGCCAGCAGCTCGTCGGACACGAAGAACACTGAAGCTTTCTTT. It encodes CASSSSDTKNTEAFF.

The chain employs TRBV25-1 and TRBJ2-1; 11 bases match TRBD1. V was pared by 3 bases and J by 8 bases, with 6 bases of the junction left unmatched. The CDR3 spans 15 residues. Germline CDR1 is MGHDK and CDR2 is SYGVNS. CDR3 loop: CASSDPRTGGYEQFF. The CDR3 nucleotides read TGTGCCAGCAGTGACCCACGGACAGGGGGCTATGAGCAGTTCTTC.

The chain recombines TRBV18 with TRBJ2-5; TRBD1 matches 8 bases. The last part of the DNA fits TRBJ2-7 better; the J call may be wrong. CDR1 and CDR2 (germline): KGHSH, LQKENI. The CDR3 sequence is 15 residues long. The CDR3 protein is CASSPKTGASYEQYF. The CDR3 DNA follows: TGTGCCAGCTCACCGAAGACAGGGGCATCCTACGAGCAGTACTTC.

J is TRBJ1-2 and V is TRBV5-1; D call uncertain. V lost 1 base and J lost 4, with 11 bases in between. There are 14 residues in the CDR3. From germline, CDR1 is SGHRS and CDR2 YFSETQ. DNA for the CDR3: TGCGCCAGCAGCTTGAACAGCCGCCTCTATGGCTACACCTTC. It translates to CASSLNSRLYGYTF. The full variable domain, completed using reference TRBV5-1 and TRBJ1-2, is KAGVTQTPRYLIKTRGQQVTLSCSPISGHRSVSWYQQTPGQGLQFLFEYFSETQRNKGNFPGRFSGRQFSNSRSEMNVSTLELGDSALYLCASSLNSRLYGYTFGSGTRLTVV.

This sequence joins TRBV6-6 and TRBJ2-3, with D possibly TRBD2 on 5 matching bases. Germline CDR1 is MNHNY and CDR2 is SVGAGI (reference sequence). The CDR3 length is 14 residues. V was cut by 7 bases and J by 0 bases, with 11 bases left in between. In nucleotides, the CDR3 is TGTGCCAGCAACCCTGGCGGGAGCACAGATACGCAGTATTTT. Its translation is CASNPGGSTDTQYF.